The clone carrying this TCR beta chain came up many times. No antigen is known for it. TCRdb passed the 5' RACE reads through MiXCR, listing each CDR3 protein once. Found here are about 71,000 distinct CDR3 sequences, less than 5.5% of them singletons; the top ten hold about 6.9%. The record originates from a study of neurological immune-mediated disorders. Study findings and constraints: Clinical features showed no association with the multiple sclerosis repertoire cluster, and MRI features showed none either.

Per germline, CDR1 SGHRS and CDR2 YFSETQ. This CDR3 region has 15 residues. V was shortened by 3 bases and J by 5 bases, with 17 bases between the two germline ends. The chain uses TRBV5-1 and TRBJ1-2; D may be TRBD1 (6 bases). Sample: PBMCs. The sequence was obtained from a man aged 25-45 years with multiple sclerosis. The CDR3 is CASSSISTGDYGYTF. CDR3 coding DNA: TGCGCCAGCAGCTCAATCTCGACAGGAGATTATGGCTACACCTTC.